The 13 T cell receptor beta chains given below trace back to one sample, sequenced in a study of T cell repertoires in cytomegalovirus infection. MiXCR, applied by TCRdb to the reads, yields one record per CDR3 protein. This sample yields 150,000 to 200,000 distinct CDR3 sequences, of which about 15% are seen a single time; around 27% belongs to the top ten. The sequenced sample was PBMCs. The receptors here all came from a human donor in good health (CMV status not recorded). Some clones in this sample may be carry-over from other donors' samples.

This clonotype has a handful of counts. The V gene is TRBV6-6, the J gene TRBJ1-1; D may be TRBD1 (5 bases). The V gene lost 6 bases and the J gene lost 3 bases, with 11 bases spanning the gap. There are 13 residues in the CDR3. Germline CDR1 is MNHNY and CDR2 is SVGAGI (reference sequence). In DNA form, the CDR3 reads TGTGCCAGCAGAGGCGACAGTTACACTGAAGCTTTCTTT. Amino acid sequence: CASRGDSYTEAFF.

At least ten counts were recorded for this clonotype. The rearrangement joins TRBV6-2 or TRBV6-3 to TRBJ2-4; 12 bases map to TRBD1. The junction had 11 bases not matched to a gene; V was cut back by 5 bases and J by 3 bases. Germline loops: CDR1 MNHEY, CDR2 SVGEGT. This CDR3 region has 18 residues. The CDR3: CASSPGTGGLVGKNIQYF. Written as DNA, the CDR3 is TGTGCCAGCAGTCCCGGGACAGGGGGCCTTGTCGGCAAAAACATTCAGTACTTC.

This clonotype was seen more than once but under ten times. The J gene is TRBJ1-2, the V gene TRBV5-1, with a possible D match to TRBD1 (6 bases). V lost 2 bases, J lost 2 bases, and 31 bases lay in between. The CDR3 has 21 residues. Germline lookup yields CDR1 SGHRS and CDR2 YFSETQ. The CDR3 loop reads CASSFELGQLKISPANYGYTF. In DNA form, the CDR3 reads TGCGCCAGCAGCTTCGAACTGGGACAACTCAAGATCTCTCCGGCGAACTATGGCTACACCTTC.

This clonotype was seen a handful of times. The rearrangement links TRBV18 to TRBJ2-1, with D possibly matching TRBD2 (6 bases). V lost 6 bases and J lost 9, with 33 bases in between. CDR1 is KGHSH and CDR2 is LQKENI in the germline V gene. The CDR3 consists of 19 residues. CDR3 in DNA: TGTGCCAGCTCCCGACCGGACCCAACAAGTAGGAGGGGATCCGGTGAGCAGTTCTTC. This codes for CASSRPDPTSRRGSGEQFF.

In this sample, this clonotype turned up a few times. This chain uses TRBV28 with TRBJ2-7, with 9 bases aligning to TRBD2. Looked up from germline, CDR1 is MDHEN and CDR2 is SYDVKM. The CDR3 consists of 14 residues. The J segment lost 2 bases and the V segment lost 3 bases, leaving 2 bases of the junction unmatched. The CDR3 sequence: CASSFAGGTYEQYF. Written as DNA, the CDR3 is TGTGCCAGCAGTTTTGCGGGAGGGACCTACGAGCAGTACTTC.

This clonotype appeared a few times. V usage is TRBV6-5 and J usage is TRBJ1-1; D is perhaps TRBD1 (6 bases). Trimming took 0 bases from V and 5 from J, leaving 19 bases between them. The CDR3 has 17 amino acids. Germline values: CDR1 MNHEY, CDR2 SVGAGI. This CDR3 is CASSYSIGRTVKTEAFF. The CDR3 coding sequence is TGTGCCAGCAGTTACTCGATAGGAAGGACAGTAAAAACTGAAGCTTTCTTT.

At least ten counts were recorded for this clonotype. The chain recombines TRBV7-6 with TRBJ1-1; TRBD1 matches 11 bases. With 8 bases clipped from V and 4 bases from J, the junction kept 9 bases outside the gene matches. The CDR3 sequence is 15 residues long. Germline V lookup: CDR1 SGHVS, CDR2 FNYEAQ. The CDR3 DNA follows: TGTGCCAGCCTGGACAGGGGGCCGATGACCACTGAAGCTTTCTTT. It encodes CASLDRGPMTTEAFF.

CDR3 amino acids: CASSSVGVNTEAFF. In DNA form, the CDR3 reads TGTGCCAGCAGCTCCGTGGGGGTGAACACTGAAGCTTTCTTT. The genes are TRBV7-9 and TRBJ1-1; a weak D match, TRBD1 (5 bases). V lost 4 bases and J 0 bases, leaving 9 bases between the germline ends. The CDR3 totals 14 residues. Germline loops: CDR1 SEHNR, CDR2 FQNEAQ (reference sequence).

Concerning this clonotype itself: A junction end diverges from the germline sequence, so it may reflect a read error. Written as DNA, the CDR3 is TGTGCCGGCAGTCTTCGGCCAGGGGGAAGCACCGGGGAGCTGTTTTTT. This codes for CAGSLRPGGSTGELFF. This chain connects TRBV28 to TRBJ2-2; 7 nucleotides align to TRBD1. The CDR3 is made up of 16 amino acids. Germline values: CDR1 MDHEN, CDR2 SYDVKM.

This clonotype is a singleton in its sample. With a much larger clone just one base away, this may be a read error. The chain combines TRBV6-1 with TRBJ1-5; TRBD1 might be the D (5 bases). The CDR3 is made up of 14 amino acids. Deletions cut 10 bases from V and 3 bases from J, with 16 bases between. Looked up from germline, CDR1 is MNHNS and CDR2 is SASEGT. Here the CDR3 reads CATWGGAHNQPQHF. The CDR3, as DNA: TGTGCCACCTGGGGTGGGGCGCACAATCAGCCCCAGCATTTT.

This clonotype was picked up many times. The chain is built from TRBV7-2 and TRBJ2-2, with no clear D. The V end lost 5 bases, the J end lost 13 bases, and 14 bases lay between the germline ends. Germline loops: CDR1 SGHTA, CDR2 FQGNSA. The CDR3 loop spans 12 amino acids. As DNA, the CDR3 is TGTGCCAGCAGCCCCCGTGTGACTCGGCTGTTTTTT. Translation: CASSPRVTRLFF. The entire variable domain, with the rest obtained from reference TRBV7-2 and TRBJ2-2, is as follows: GAGVSQSPSNKVTEKGKDVELRCDPISGHTALYWYRQSLGQGLEFLIYFQGNSAPDKSGLPSDRFSAERTGGSVSTLTIQRTQQEDSAVYLCASSPRVTRLFFGEGSRLTVL.

The genes are TRBV28 and TRBJ2-7; D perhaps matches TRBD1 (6 bases). There are 13 residues in the CDR3. Trimming cost V 5 bases and J 5 bases, with 13 bases left between them. In germline, CDR1 is MDHEN, CDR2 SYDVKM. CDR3 region: CASSLLTGNEQYF. The DNA for the CDR3 is TGTGCCAGCAGTCTCCTTACAGGGAACGAGCAGTACTTC. The entire variable domain, with the rest obtained from reference TRBV28 and TRBJ2-7, is as follows: DVKVTQSSRYLVKRTGEKVFLECVQDMDHENMFWYRQDPGLGLRLIYFSYDVKMKEKGDIPEGYSVSREKKERFSLILESASTNQTSMYLCASSLLTGNEQYFGPGTRLTVT.

This clonotype has at least ten counts. The chain couples TRBV7-8 to TRBJ2-7; no clear D. The CDR3 has 14 amino acids. Trimming left V 4 bases short and J 0 bases short, with 10 bases between. Germline assignment: CDR1 SGHVS and CDR2 FQNEAQ. CDR3 nucleotide sequence: TGTGCCAGCAGCTCAGTTCTCTCCTCCTACGAGCAGTACTTC. Translated: CASSSVLSSYEQYF.